Below, 13 T cell receptor beta chains from the same sample are listed, as sequenced in a study of shared clonotypes between healthy human individuals. The method was immunoSEQ multiplex PCR; TCRdb's version includes in-frame clones alone and lacks a portion of them. In the table there are roughly 590,000 clones, nearly 97% of which are singletons. The naive CD8 population came from CD45RO-negative cells selected for CCR7, without terminally differentiated effector memory CD45RA+ cells. Sequencing was carried out using naive CD8+ T cells sorted from blood. The receptor source for this set is a woman in her twenties or thirties in good health.

The chain uses TRBV2 and TRBJ1-1; D is possibly TRBD1 (5 bases). There are 12 residues in the CDR3. Trimming removed 7 bases from V and 5 bases from J, with 11 bases in between. Germline V gene data show CDR1 as SNHLY and CDR2 as FYNNEI. The CDR3 DNA reads as TGTGCCAGCATCGGCGGGGGTACTGAAGCTTTCTTT. It yields the protein CASIGGGTEAFF. The whole variable domain, filled in from reference TRBV2 and TRBJ1-1, reads EPEVTQTPSHQVTQMGQEVILRCVPISNHLYFYWYRQILGQKVEFLVSFYNNEISEKSEIFDDQFSVERPDGSNFTLKIRSTKLEDSAMYFCASIGGGTEAFFGQGTRLTVV.

The chain has TRBV28 and TRBJ2-1; D is undetermined. Germline-derived CDR1 and CDR2 are MDHEN and SYDVKM. This CDR3 spans 14 amino acids. Trimming left V 3 bases short and J 8 bases short, with 14 bases between. CDR3 residues: CASSFRSGRDEQFF. The CDR3 nucleotides are TGTGCCAGCAGTTTTCGGTCAGGAAGAGATGAGCAGTTCTTC.

This chain joins TRBV5-6 and TRBJ2-1; the match to TRBD2 covers 10 bases. CDR1 and CDR2 from the germline V gene are SGHDT and YYEEEE. The CDR3 runs to 16 residues. V dropped 2 bases and J dropped 4; count of bases not matched to a gene: 6. The CDR3 DNA follows: TGTGCCAGCAGCTTAGCGGGAGGGCCGGTTTACAATGAGCAGTTCTTC. This translates into CASSLAGGPVYNEQFF.

The chain combines TRBV19 with TRBJ2-1; D may be TRBD2 (6 bases). The CDR3 sequence is 15 residues long. V lost 5 bases and J 0 bases, leaving 11 bases between the germline ends. Germline V gene lookup returns CDR1 LNHDA and CDR2 SQIVND (reference sequence). The DNA of the CDR3 is TGTGCCAGTAGTGCACGGGAGAGCTCCTACAATGAGCAGTTCTTC. As protein: CASSARESSYNEQFF.

V is TRBV7-8 and J is TRBJ2-1, with a weak D call TRBD2 (6 bases). This CDR3 has 16 residues. Trimming cost V 5 bases and J 0 bases, with 14 bases left between them. Germline assignment: CDR1 SGHVS and CDR2 FQNEAQ. DNA for the CDR3: TGTGCCAGCAGCGAGCGGGTAGGGAGCTCCTACAATGAGCAGTTCTTC. Translating gives CASSERVGSSYNEQFF.

The chain employs TRBV6-5 and TRBJ2-7, with 7 bases matching TRBD2. Trimming cost V 8 bases and J 6 bases; bases outside gene matches: 4. The CDR3 runs to 11 residues. Germline assignment: CDR1 MNHEY and CDR2 SVGAGI. The CDR3 DNA reads as TGTGCCAGCGGGGGAGGGACCGAGCAGTACTTC. Residues: CASGGGTEQYF.

This rearrangement joins TRBV25-1 to TRBJ1-2; a possible D gene is TRBD1 (6 bases). This CDR3 spans 17 amino acids. Looked up from germline, CDR1 is MGHDK and CDR2 is SYGVNS. Trimming pared 6 bases from V and 5 bases from J, leaving 25 bases between. The CDR3 nucleotides read TGTGCCAGCAGAGGATTAACAGGGACCCTTTCTTCTTATGGCTACACCTTC. This codes for CASRGLTGTLSSYGYTF.

The V gene is TRBV27, the J gene TRBJ2-7; 8 bases map to TRBD2. This CDR3 region has 15 residues. Germline V gives CDR1 MNHEY, CDR2 SMNVEV (reference sequence). V lost 6 bases and J lost 5; bases outside the gene matches: 12. CDR3 region: CASSYGGGLGNEQYF. The DNA of the CDR3 is TGTGCCAGCAGCTACGGCGGGGGGCTCGGGAACGAGCAGTACTTC.

Points on this clone: The same CDR3 arises from other DNA sequences in this sample as well. The chain joins TRBV28 to TRBJ1-5; TRBD1 aligns across 8 bases. V lost 2 bases to trimming and J lost 0 bases; unmatched junction nucleotides: 3. CDR1 MDHEN and CDR2 SYDVKM come from the germline V gene. The CDR3 runs 16 residues. The CDR3 reads CASSLGRGLSNQPQHF. CDR3 bases: TGTGCCAGCAGTTTAGGCAGGGGGCTTAGCAATCAGCCCCAGCATTTT.

The CDR3 reads CASLRGYSGVADTQYF. The CDR3 DNA follows: TGTGCCAGCTTACGGGGGTATTCGGGAGTGGCAGATACGCAGTATTTT. The chain joins TRBV5-6 to TRBJ2-3; TRBD2 is a possible D gene (6 bases). CDR3 length: 16 amino acids. V was cut by 7 bases and J by 4 bases, with 22 bases left in between. CDR1 and CDR2 (germline): SGHDT, YYEEEE. The whole variable domain, remainder taken from reference TRBV5-6 and TRBJ2-3, is DAGVTQSPTHLIKTRGQQVTLRCSPKSGHDTVSWYQQALGQGPQFIFQYYEEEERQRGNFPDRFSGHQFPNYSSELNVNALLLGDSALYLCASLRGYSGVADTQYFGPGTRLTVL.

This chain joins TRBV5-1 and TRBJ2-3, with 11 positions matching TRBD2. Germline CDR1 is SGHRS and CDR2 is YFSETQ. The CDR3 sequence is 18 residues long. With V trimmed by 2 bases and J by 0 bases, 8 bases remained unmatched. The CDR3 loop is CASSFRPSGRPSTDTQYF. CDR3 DNA sequence: TGCGCCAGCAGCTTTAGGCCTAGCGGGAGGCCTAGCACAGATACGCAGTATTTT.

The chain couples TRBV5-4 to TRBJ1-4; D unresolved. V was pared by 4 bases and J by 8 bases, with 9 bases between. There are 12 residues in the CDR3. The germline V gene encodes CDR1 SGHNT and CDR2 YYREEE (reference sequence). The CDR3 loop reads CASSRESEKLFF. The CDR3 DNA reads TGTGCCAGCAGCCGGGAGAGCGAAAAACTGTTTTTT.

The chain links TRBV28 to TRBJ1-4; D unresolved. Germline V gene sequence: CDR1 MDHEN, CDR2 SYDVKM. CDR3 length: 14 amino acids. Deletions cut 3 bases from V and 5 bases from J, with 10 bases between. The chain's CDR3 is CASSFRTFNEKLFF. CDR3 DNA: TGTGCCAGCAGTTTCCGGACCTTCAATGAAAAACTGTTTTTT.